Below, one T cell receptor beta chain is given with its context. This CDR3 region has 17 residues. Original processing notes: The assay estimated nucleated cells by amplifying reference gene primers. Profiling relied on immunoSEQ multiplex PCR, and the TCRdb table lists in-frame clones only, not all of them. For V, J and clone size, that table is used; D and trimming come from the DNA. This sample has about 140,000 clones, with approximately 78% found just once. The entry originates in a study of blood T cell repertoires in COVID-19. Study as a whole: The origin of the acute and convalescent COVID-19 samples was the United States, Italy and Spain. PBMCs, B-cell-depleted T cells, or T cells were the source of the cDNA or gDNA that made up the material.

This TCR derives from a woman of 80 years or more with acute or convalescent COVID-19. Sequenced: peripheral blood. V and J are TRBV21-1 and TRBJ2-7; the table's TRBD2 call for D was not verified on the DNA. TRBV21-1 is flagged as a pseudogene. The CDR3 coding sequence is TGTGCCAGCAGGGGACTAGCGGGGTTTTTTAATGGCTACGAGCAGTACTTC. Protein product: CASRGLAGFFNGYEQYF.